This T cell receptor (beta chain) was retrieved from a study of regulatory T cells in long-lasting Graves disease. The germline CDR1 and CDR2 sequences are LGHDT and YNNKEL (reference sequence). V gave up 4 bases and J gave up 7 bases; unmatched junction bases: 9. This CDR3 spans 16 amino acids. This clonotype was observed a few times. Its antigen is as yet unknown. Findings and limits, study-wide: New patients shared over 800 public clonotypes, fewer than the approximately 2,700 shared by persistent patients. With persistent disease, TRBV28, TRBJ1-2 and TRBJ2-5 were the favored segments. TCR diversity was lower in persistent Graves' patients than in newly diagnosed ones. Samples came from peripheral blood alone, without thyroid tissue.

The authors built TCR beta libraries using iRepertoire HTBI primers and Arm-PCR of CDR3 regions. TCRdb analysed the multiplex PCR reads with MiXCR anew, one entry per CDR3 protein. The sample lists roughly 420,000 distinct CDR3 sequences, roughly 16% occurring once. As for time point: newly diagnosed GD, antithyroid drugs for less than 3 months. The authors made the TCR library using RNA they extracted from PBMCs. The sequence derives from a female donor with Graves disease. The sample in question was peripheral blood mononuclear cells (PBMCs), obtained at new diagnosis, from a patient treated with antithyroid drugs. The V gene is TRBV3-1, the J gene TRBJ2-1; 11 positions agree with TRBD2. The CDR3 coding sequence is TGTGCCAGCAGCCCCATGGGACTAGCGGTGGAGAATGAGCAGTTCTTC. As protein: CASSPMGLAVENEQFF.